This TCR beta chain was recovered during a study of blood T cells in healthy people across ages. Overall study findings and caveats: It was held that diversity estimates obtained from one million T cells represented underestimates.

A remark on this clonotype: Antigen specificity is unknown.

Drawn from each donor were approximately 9.2 milliliters of peripheral blood. With a J-beta primer mix and a sample-barcoded 5' primer, a second PCR ran about 6 to 11 cycles. Each TCR beta cDNA got a 12-nucleotide random molecular identifier. A single record per CDR3 protein comes from TCRdb applying MiXCR to the 5' RACE reads. The sample lists 1,300,000 or so distinct CDR3 sequences; around 59% were seen once. The TCR sequence derives from a man younger than 35 in good health. Sequencing was carried out using blood.

Here the CDR3 reads CSVDSGASYNEQFF. CDR3 DNA sequence: TGCAGCGTTGATAGCGGGGCGTCCTACAATGAGCAGTTCTTC. The rearrangement uses TRBV29-1 and TRBJ2-1, with 8 nucleotides matching TRBD2. Germline CDR1 is SQVTM and CDR2 is ANQGSEA. J was trimmed by 1 base and V by 3 bases; bases with no gene match: 2. The CDR3 totals 14 residues.